The 28 T cell receptor beta chains below come from one sample, sequenced in a study of T cells in women clearing cervical HPV infection. Some clones are missing from TCRdb's copy, which holds only in-frame ones; the method was immunoSEQ multiplex PCR. Recorded for this sample: 30,000 to 50,000 clones. Sequencing was performed on blood buffy coat. These receptor sequences come from a woman aged 18-70 years with a cervical HPV16 infection that either progressed to CIN3+ or cleared (not recorded which).

With regard to this clone: The CDR3 end lies 3 residues beyond the end of the read and is filled in from the germline J gene. The chain recombines TRBV10-3 with TRBJ1-6; possibly TRBD1 for D (6 bases). V was clipped by 0 bases and J by 7 bases, with 10 bases between them. From germline, CDR1 is ENHRY and CDR2 SYGVKD. CDR3 length: 15 residues. CDR3 protein: CAISESDSRNSPLHF. CDR3 DNA, as far as it was read: TGTGCCATCAGTGAGTCGGACAGCAGGAATTCACCC.

As to this clone: Read data end 3 residues before the CDR3 end; the end is taken from the germline J gene. This chain uses TRBV20-1 with TRBJ1-5; D is possibly TRBD1 (6 bases). The germline V gene encodes CDR1 DFQATT and CDR2 SNEGSKA (reference sequence). The CDR3 is 14 amino acids. Trimming pared 1 base from V and 0 bases from J, leaving 7 bases between. Partial CDR3 DNA: TGCAGTGCTAGAGGACAGGCTAGCAATCAGCCC. Residues: CSARGQASNQP. The entire CDR3 reads CSARGQASNQPQHF.

About this clone: Read coverage stops 3 residues before the CDR3 terminus; the germline J gene supplies the remainder. The chain carries TRBV12-3 or TRBV12-4 and TRBJ2-7, with 8 bases fitting TRBD1. CDR3 length equals 17 residues. J lost 0 bases, V lost 5 bases, and 12 bases had no gene match. CDR3 bases read: TGTGCCAGCAGTCCAGCGAGCGGACAGGGCCCCTCCTACGAG. Protein product: CASSPASGQGPSYE. The entire CDR3 sequence reads CASSPASGQGPSYEQYF.

Details on this clone: The read finishes 3 residues shy of the CDR3 end, and the germline J gene is used to complete it. The chain couples TRBV5-1 to TRBJ1-2; D perhaps matches TRBD1 (6 bases). Germline assignment: CDR1 SGHRS and CDR2 YFSETQ. CDR3 length: 15 residues. Between the trimmed V and J ends, which lost 0 bases and 4 bases, there was a span of 13 bases. The covered CDR3 bases are TGCGCCAGCAGCTTGGGTGGGGGCGCCGGCTATGGC. Translated, it gives CASSLGGGAGYG. The whole CDR3 region reads CASSLGGGAGYGYTF.

In regard to this clone: The CDR3 extends 3 residues past the end of the read, so its final part is completed from the germline J gene. The rearrangement uses TRBV5-5 and TRBJ2-6; D uncertain. The CDR3 totals 14 residues. V was pared by 4 bases and J by 0 bases, with 5 bases between. Germline values: CDR1 SGHKS, CDR2 YYEKEE (reference sequence). The CDR3 here is CASSPYSGANVLTF. The CDR3 DNA, read in part, is TGTGCCAGCAGCCCGTACTCTGGGGCCAACGTC.

Turning to this clone: The read falls 3 residues short of the CDR3 end, and the missing part is taken from the germline J gene. The chain carries TRBV5-1 and TRBJ2-5; TRBD2 matches 11 bases. With V trimmed by 4 bases and J by 2 bases, 13 bases remained unmatched. CDR1 is SGHRS and CDR2 is YFSETQ in the germline V gene. This CDR3 is 18 amino acids long. The CDR3 loop reads CASSPQGSSGGAQETQYF. The sequenced part of the CDR3 DNA is TGCGCCAGCAGCCCGCAGGGGAGTAGCGGGGGGGCGCAAGAGACC.

In the case of this clone: The read ends 3 residues shy of where the CDR3 ends; the end is completed using the germline J gene. This chain uses TRBV6-1 with TRBJ1-1; possibly TRBD1 for D (6 bases). Trimming pared 2 bases from V and 1 base from J, leaving 17 bases between. The germline V gene has CDR1 MNHNS and CDR2 SASEGT. The CDR3 sequence is 17 residues long. CDR3 residues: CASSEFHAGQTNTEAFF. The CDR3 bases that were read are TGTGCCAGCAGTGAATTCCATGCGGGACAAACGAACACTGAA.

About this clone: The CDR3 goes on 3 residues after the read ends, and that part is filled in from the germline J gene. J is TRBJ2-5 and V is TRBV27, with 11 bases identical to TRBD1. V lost 6 bases to trimming and J lost 4 bases; unmatched junction nucleotides: 4. The germline V gene encodes CDR1 MNHEY and CDR2 SMNVEV (reference sequence). The length of the CDR3 is 14 residues. The CDR3 sequence is CASRRTGGRETQYF. The DNA read from the CDR3 is TGTGCCAGCAGGCGGACAGGGGGCAGAGAGACC.

With regard to this clone: The read ends 3 residues early relative to the CDR3; the germline J gene fills the gap. This chain links TRBV6-1 with TRBJ1-2; weak D call: TRBD1 (6 bases). V lost 3 bases and J lost 2, with 10 bases in between. Germline V gene lookup returns CDR1 MNHNS and CDR2 SASEGT. This CDR3 region has 14 residues. The CDR3 loop reads CASSERTANYGYTF. The CDR3 DNA, read in part, is TGTGCCAGCAGTGAGCGGACAGCCAACTATGGC.

Of note for this clone: The read gets to within 3 residues of the CDR3 end, and the germline J gene fills in the rest. The rearrangement joins TRBV6-1 to TRBJ1-3; D unresolved. Trimming took off 3 bases at V and 4 bases at J, with 4 bases between the two ends. The length of the CDR3 is 12 residues. Germline V lookup: CDR1 MNHNS, CDR2 SASEGT. The sequenced part of the CDR3 DNA is TGTGCCAGCAGTGACAGGGGAAACACC. Protein product: CASSDRGNT. The CDR3 in its entirety is CASSDRGNTIYF.

As for this clone: Read sequence stops 3 residues before the CDR3 end, and the germline J gene provides the missing end. V usage is TRBV11-3 and J usage is TRBJ2-7; 7 positions agree with TRBD1. V was clipped by 5 bases and J by 5 bases; unmatched bases: 9. The germline gives CDR1 SGHNT, CDR2 YENEEA. The CDR3 totals 14 residues. CDR3 loop: CASSQDPTGNEQYF. CDR3 DNA, as far as it was read: TGTGCCAGCAGCCAGGACCCGACAGGGAACGAG.

A word on this clone: The CDR3 end lies 3 residues beyond the end of the read and is filled in from the germline J gene. The chain combines TRBV19 with TRBJ2-1; 10 positions match TRBD2. The junction had 13 bases not matched to a gene; V was cut back by 4 bases and J by 7 bases. This CDR3 spans 17 amino acids. Germline CDR1 LNHDA, CDR2 SQIVND (reference sequence). The CDR3 here is CASSNPSGGLLGNEQFF. CDR3 DNA (partial): TGTGCCAGTAGTAACCCTAGCGGGGGCCTTTTGGGGAATGAG.

As for this clone: The sequence runs out 3 residues before the end of the CDR3; the remainder is reconstructed from the germline J gene. The V and J genes are TRBV5-4 and TRBJ2-3; D possibly corresponds to TRBD2 (5 bases). V lost 7 bases and J 6 bases, leaving 12 bases between the germline ends. This CDR3 comprises 12 residues. Germline CDR1 is SGHNT and CDR2 is YYREEE (reference sequence). The sequenced part of the CDR3 DNA is TGTGCCAGCTCTGGGGTAGCGGATACG. Amino acids: CASSGVADT. The full CDR3 is CASSGVADTQYF.

Note on this clone: The sequenced fragment ends 3 residues before the CDR3 boundary, so the rest is inferred from the germline J gene. This chain uses TRBV20-1 with TRBJ2-1, with D possibly TRBD2 on 6 matching bases. Germline V gene lookup returns CDR1 DFQATT and CDR2 SNEGSKA (reference sequence). The V end lost 3 bases, the J end lost 0 bases, and 9 bases lay between the germline ends. This CDR3 comprises 14 residues. CDR3 DNA, as far as it was read: TGCAGTGCTAGCGGGGGTTCCTCCTACAATGAG. Its protein is CSASGGSSYNE. The complete CDR3 reads CSASGGSSYNEQFF.

Worth noting for this clone: The CDR3 end falls 3 residues outside the read, so it is completed with the germline J gene. Other nucleotide sequences in the sample specify the same CDR3. The V and J genes are TRBV7-6 and TRBJ1-1, with D maybe TRBD1 (6 bases). Trimming took off 5 bases at V and 0 bases at J, with 13 bases between the two ends. The CDR3 consists of 15 residues. Looked up from germline, CDR1 is SGHVS and CDR2 is FNYEAQ. The DNA read from the CDR3 is TGTGCCAGCAGCCCCCGGACAGACTTGAACACTGAA. Its protein is CASSPRTDLNTE. The complete CDR3 sequence is CASSPRTDLNTEAFF.

As for this clone: The read ends 3 residues before the CDR3 terminus; that terminus is restored from the germline J gene. The chain carries TRBV20-1 and TRBJ2-3, with TRBD2 identical over 11 bases. CDR3 length: 15 residues. CDR1 is DFQATT, CDR2 SNEGSKA, per germline (reference sequence). Trimming removed 6 bases from V and 2 bases from J; junction bases left unmatched: 7. The DNA read from the CDR3 is TGCAGTGCCAAAGGACTAGCGGGTTTCACAGATACG. It yields the protein CSAKGLAGFTDT. The whole CDR3 is CSAKGLAGFTDTQYF.

With regard to this clone: The read ends 3 residues early relative to the CDR3; the germline J gene fills the gap. The chain has TRBV13 and TRBJ2-7, with 16 bases aligning to TRBD2. The CDR3 totals 17 residues. Germline assignment: CDR1 PRHDT and CDR2 FYEKMQ (reference sequence). The junction had 8 bases not matched to a gene; V was cut back by 4 bases and J by 5 bases. The sequenced CDR3 bases are TGTGCCAGCAGCTCGACGGGACTAGCGGGGGGGATCGACGAG. Translation gives CASSSTGLAGGIDE. The full CDR3 protein reads CASSSTGLAGGIDEQYF.

About this clone: The read ends 3 residues shy of where the CDR3 ends; the end is completed using the germline J gene. The chain uses TRBV7-3 and TRBJ2-3; D may be TRBD2 (5 bases). Trimming removed 5 bases from V and 4 bases from J, with 10 bases in between. CDR3 size: 13 residues. Germline CDR1 reads SGHTA; CDR2 reads FQGTGA. CDR3 region: CASSLGGSDTQYF. The sequenced part of the CDR3 DNA is TGTGCCAGCAGCCTAGGAGGTTCAGATACG.

Of note for this clone: The CDR3 is cut off 3 residues early in the read; its end comes from the germline J gene. V and J are TRBV19 and TRBJ1-1, with D possibly matching TRBD1 (5 bases). Germline CDR1 reads LNHDA; CDR2 reads SQIVND (reference sequence). V was clipped by 8 bases and J by 3 bases, with 25 bases between them. This CDR3 contains 17 residues. CDR3 bases read: TGTGCCAGTCTCGACAGTGGGAGTGGATTATTGGACACTGAA. Its protein product is CASLDSGSGLLDTE. The full CDR3 protein is CASLDSGSGLLDTEAFF. The full variable domain, completed using reference TRBV19 and TRBJ1-1, is DGGITQSPKYLFRKEGQNVTLSCEQNLNHDAMYWYRQDPGQGLRLIYYSQIVNDFQKGDIAEGYSVSREKKESFPLTVTSAQKNPTAFYLCASLDSGSGLLDTEAFFGQGTRLTVV.

Turning to this clone: An end of the junction differs from the germline gene, which may be a read error. The read falls 3 residues short of the CDR3 end, and the missing part is taken from the germline J gene. The chain links TRBV7-7 to TRBJ2-1; 10 bases align to TRBD2. Germline CDR1 is SSHAT and CDR2 is FNYEAQ (reference sequence). CDR3 length equals 14 residues. This CDR3 is CASSPTGTSVEQFF. The CDR3 DNA, read in part, is TGTGCTAGCAGTCCAACGGGGACTAGCGTTGAG. The full variable domain, with the rest looked up from reference TRBV7-7 and TRBJ2-1, is GAGVSQSPRYKVTKRGQDVTLRCDPISSHATLYWYQQALGQGPEFLTYFNYEAQPDKSGLPSDRFSAERPEGSISTLTIQRTEQRDSAMYRCASSPTGTSVEQFFGPGTRLTVL.

Regarding this clone: From the germline J gene comes the end of the CDR3, since the read stops 3 residues before it. The rearrangement joins TRBV11-2 to TRBJ2-7; D possibly corresponds to TRBD1 (5 bases). V was clipped by 5 bases and J by 2 bases, with 13 bases between them. The length of the CDR3 is 14 residues. Germline V gene sequence: CDR1 SGHAT, CDR2 FQNNGV. CDR3 in amino acids: CASSPNQDTYEQYF. The sequenced CDR3 bases are TGTGCCAGCAGCCCTAACCAGGACACCTACGAG.

Regarding this clone: The CDR3 goes on 3 residues after the read ends, and that part is filled in from the germline J gene. The chain joins TRBV19 to TRBJ2-1, with D unclear. Trimming took 1 base from V and 7 from J, leaving 14 bases between them. Germline V gene lookup returns CDR1 LNHDA and CDR2 SQIVND (reference sequence). The CDR3 consists of 15 residues. This CDR3 is CASSIVRLPTNEQFF. The part of the CDR3 DNA that was read is TGTGCCAGTAGTATAGTCAGGCTTCCCACTAATGAG.

On this clone: The read ends 3 residues early relative to the CDR3; the germline J gene fills the gap. The gene calls are TRBV6-1 and TRBJ2-1; D is uncertain. The V end was cut by 2 bases, the J end by 8 bases, with 10 bases between. Germline values: CDR1 MNHNS, CDR2 SASEGT. The CDR3 contains 13 residues. CDR3 DNA, as far as it was read: TGTGCCAGCAGTGAAAAGGCTGAACATGAG. Translation: CASSEKAEHE. In full, the CDR3 reads CASSEKAEHEQFF.

On this clone itself: The read comes to an end 3 residues before the CDR3 does, leaving the germline J gene to fill in the end. The rearrangement uses TRBV3-1 (or the pseudogene TRBV3-2) and TRBJ2-5, with TRBD2 identical over 8 bases. CDR1 and CDR2 from the germline V gene are LGHDT and YNNKEL (reference sequence). This CDR3 has 16 residues. V lost 1 base, J lost 2 bases, and 6 bases stayed unmatched. CDR3 bases read: TGTGCCAGCAGCCAAGGCGCGGGGGGCGATCAAGAGACC. This encodes CASSQGAGGDQET. The full-length CDR3 reads as CASSQGAGGDQETQYF.

Concerning this clone itself: The read is 3 residues too short to cover the CDR3 end, so that end is filled in from the germline J gene. The chain couples TRBV11-2 to TRBJ2-2; TRBD2 agrees at 13 bases. Germline V gene lookup returns CDR1 SGHAT and CDR2 FQNNGV. The length of the CDR3 is 15 residues. Trimming took 4 bases from V and 6 from J; bases not matched to a gene: 2. CDR3 amino acids: CASSSLAGGPGELFF. The sequenced CDR3 bases are TGTGCCAGCAGCTCACTAGCGGGGGGGCCCGGGGAG.

On this clone itself: The read terminates 3 residues ahead of where the CDR3 ends, so the germline J gene completes it. The gene calls are TRBV20-1 and TRBJ1-2; the D gene is possibly TRBD1 (6 bases). Germline CDR1 DFQATT, CDR2 SNEGSKA (reference sequence). Trimming cost V 5 bases and J 0 bases, with 10 bases left between them. The CDR3 totals 13 residues. CDR3 in amino acids: CSAWDIPNYGYTF. Partial CDR3 DNA: TGCAGTGCTTGGGACATTCCTAACTATGGC.

Partial CDR3 DNA: TGCGCCAGCAGCTTGGAGGGACAGGTCAAGTACAATGAG. Residues: CASSLEGQVKYNE. The entire CDR3 protein reads CASSLEGQVKYNEQFF. The gene calls are TRBV5-1 and TRBJ2-1; 8 bases fit TRBD1. The read comes to an end 3 residues before the CDR3 does, leaving the germline J gene to fill in the end. From germline, CDR1 is SGHRS and CDR2 YFSETQ. The ends lost 0 bases at V and 4 bases at J; junction bases unmatched: 6. This CDR3 contains 16 residues. The full variable domain, its missing parts supplied by reference TRBV5-1 and TRBJ2-1, is KAGVTQTPRYLIKTRGQQVTLSCSPISGHRSVSWYQQTPGQGLQFLFEYFSETQRNKGNFPGRFSGRQFSNSRSEMNVSTLELGDSALYLCASSLEGQVKYNEQFFGPGTRLTVL.

A note on this clone: A junction end diverges from the germline sequence, so it may reflect a read error. The DNA ends 3 residues before the CDR3 does, and the rest of the CDR3 is filled in from the germline J gene. This chain joins TRBV7-7 and TRBJ2-2, with 10 bases aligning to TRBD1. Germline V gives CDR1 SSHAT, CDR2 FNYEAQ (reference sequence). This CDR3 contains 14 residues. CDR3 protein: CASSLDRGTGELFF. The covered CDR3 bases are TGTGCTAGCAGCTTGGACAGGGGGACCGGGGAG.